This TCR beta chain derives from a study of OX40 agonist ivuxolimab in advanced cancers. Overall study: People in dose escalation had one of these cancers: hepatocellular carcinoma, melanoma, renal cell or head and neck cancer. Broader study findings: Clonal expansion among partial responders at 0.1-3.0 mg/kg ranked near the lowest.

Worth noting for this clone: Its antigen is not known.

The cohort excluded patients with autoimmune disease history or systemic immunosuppression. In germline, CDR1 is LNHNV, CDR2 YYDKDF (reference sequence). V shed 1 base and J shed 1 base, with 7 bases lying between them. CDR3 length equals 14 residues. Assay: immunoSEQ multiplex PCR; the TCRdb copy retains only in-frame clones and omits some. The table has 40,000 to 45,000 clones, approximately 86% seen once; the top ten hold roughly an eighth. V gene TRBV15 combines with J gene TRBJ1-1; tentatively, D is TRBD1 (5 bases). This TCR was recovered from an adult with an advanced solid tumor such as melanoma, head and neck, liver or kidney cancer. The source was CD4+ or CD8+ T cells sorted from blood, collected in a trial of the OX40 agonist ivuxolimab. The DNA for the CDR3 is TGTGCCACCAGCAGAGCTGGGGGGAACACTGAAGCTTTCTTT. Its translation: CATSRAGGNTEAFF.